Listed below are T cell receptor beta chains from one sample, sequenced in a study of blood T cells in healthy people across ages. TCRdb reanalysed the 5' RACE reads using MiXCR and keeps one entry per CDR3 protein. The profile shows 1 million or so distinct CDR3 sequences, under 30% of them singletons. These data were likewise used in another study, on T cells of mothers and their children.

Sample: blood. The receptors stem from a girl aged 2 to 9 in good health. The CDR3 runs from the conserved cysteine through the conserved F or W. The order of the fields is D gene, V gene, J gene, clone size, CDR3 DNA, CDR3 protein. D genes are given only for firm matches. Some rows mark clone size as missing; the rest say once, few, many or name a class of expanded clone.

D: -; V: TRBV28; J: TRBJ2-1; size: few; DNA: TGTGCCAGCAGTGCGCACAATGAGCAGTTCTTC; CDR3: CASSAHNEQFF
D: -; V: TRBV14; J: TRBJ2-3; size: few; DNA: TGTGCCTGCAGCCAAGGGCCGGGAAACAAAAGGGGCACAGATACGCAGTATTTT; CDR3: CACSQGPGNKRGTDTQYF
D: TRBD2; V: TRBV7-2; J: TRBJ2-5; size: -; DNA: TGTGCCAGCAGCTCGCGACGGGCGGGAGGGCGACAAGAGACCCAGTACTTC; CDR3: CASSSRRAGGRQETQYF
D: TRBD2; V: TRBV20-1; J: TRBJ2-7; size: -; DNA: TGCAGTGCTAGTCCCCTAATAGCGGGAGGCTCCTACGAGCAGTACTTC; CDR3: CSASPLIAGGSYEQYF
D: TRBD1; V: TRBV6-5; J: TRBJ1-5; size: -; DNA: TGTGCCAGCAGTACCAGGGGGCCAGATCAGCCCCAGCATTTT; CDR3: CASSTRGPDQPQHF
D: -; V: TRBV20-1; J: TRBJ1-1; size: few; DNA: TGCAGTGTCCTCAATCGCGGTGACACTGAAGCTTTCTTT; CDR3: CSVLNRGDTEAFF
D: TRBD1; V: TRBV6-2/TRBV6-3; J: TRBJ1-2; size: few; DNA: TGTGCCAGCATGGACGCGACAGGGGTAAACTATGGCTACACCTTC; CDR3: CASMDATGVNYGYTF
D: TRBD1; V: TRBV27; J: TRBJ1-4; size: few; DNA: TGTGCCAGCAGCCGATTCCCGACAGGGGATGAAAAACTGTTTTTT; CDR3: CASSRFPTGDEKLFF
D: -; V: TRBV9; J: TRBJ1-2; size: few; DNA: TGTGCCAGCAGCGTCAGGGTTGAGTTAGAGAATGGCTACACCTTC; CDR3: CASSVRVELENGYTF
D: -; V: TRBV20-1; J: TRBJ2-1; size: -; DNA: TGCAGTGCTAGAGAACCATCCTACAATGAGCAGTTCTTC; CDR3: CSAREPSYNEQFF
D: -; V: TRBV5-1; J: TRBJ2-5; size: once; DNA: TGCGCCAGCAGCTTGAATCCGGGATCCCATGGGGAGACCCAGTACTTC; CDR3: CASSLNPGSHGETQYF
D: TRBD1; V: TRBV6-2/TRBV6-3; J: TRBJ1-1; size: -; DNA: TGTGCCAGCAGCCGACTGAGGACAGGGCTGAACACTGAAGCTTTCTTT; CDR3: CASSRLRTGLNTEAFF
D: -; V: TRBV6-1; J: TRBJ2-1; size: -; DNA: TGTGCCAGCAGGCCTTTTACCTACAATGAGCAGTTCTTC; CDR3: CASRPFTYNEQFF
D: -; V: TRBV10-3; J: TRBJ2-1; size: -; DNA: TGTGCCATCAGTGAGGACCAGGGCAATGAGCAGTTCTTC; CDR3: CAISEDQGNEQFF
D: -; V: TRBV20-1; J: TRBJ2-1; size: few; DNA: TGCAGTGCCGAGAGGCAGTCCTACAATGAGCAGTTCTTC; CDR3: CSAERQSYNEQFF
D: -; V: TRBV7-9; J: TRBJ2-5; size: few; DNA: TGTGCCAGCAGCGGCGGGACAGATCGATCAGAGACCCAGTACTTC; CDR3: CASSGGTDRSETQYF
D: TRBD1; V: TRBV28; J: TRBJ2-7; size: few; DNA: TGTGCCAGCAGTTCCTCGGACAGGGGCCCCTACGAGCAGTACTTC; CDR3: CASSSSDRGPYEQYF
D: -; V: TRBV6-5; J: TRBJ1-1; size: -; DNA: TGTGCCAGCAGTTACCGGAGGGTCAACACTGAAGCTTTCTTT; CDR3: CASSYRRVNTEAFF
D: TRBD2; V: TRBV28; J: TRBJ2-1; size: few; DNA: TGTGCCAGCAGTCGCGGGAGCGCATCCTACAATGAGCAGTTCTTC; CDR3: CASSRGSASYNEQFF
D: -; V: TRBV12-3/TRBV12-4; J: TRBJ2-2; size: -; DNA: TGTGCCAGCAGCCCAATTACAGGGCGGGCCGGGGAGCTGTTTTTT; CDR3: CASSPITGRAGELFF
D: -; V: TRBV3-1; J: TRBJ1-4; size: -; DNA: TGTGCCAGCAGCCCTTCAATGGGGAGCACTAATGAAAAACTGTTTTTT; CDR3: CASSPSMGSTNEKLFF
D: TRBD1; V: TRBV12-3/TRBV12-4; J: TRBJ2-3; size: -; DNA: TGTGCCAGCAGCCGACAGGGGGCCCCCACAGATACGCAGTATTTT; CDR3: CASSRQGAPTDTQYF
D: -; V: TRBV29-1; J: TRBJ2-5; size: few; DNA: TGCAGCGCTCAAGGGGACGCGGGGACCCAGTACTTC; CDR3: CSAQGDAGTQYF
D: TRBD2; V: TRBV7-9; J: TRBJ2-7; size: -; DNA: TGTGCCAGCAGCTCGAGCGGGATTAGCTCCTACGAGCAGTACTTC; CDR3: CASSSSGISSYEQYF
D: -; V: TRBV5-1; J: TRBJ1-1; size: -; DNA: TGCGCCAGCAGCTTGGCGCATTATGAGGGGCCGGGAGCTTTCTTT; CDR3: CASSLAHYEGPGAFF
D: TRBD1; V: TRBV11-2; J: TRBJ2-1; size: -; DNA: TGTGCCAGCAGCTTATGGGACAGCTCCTACAATGAGCAGTTCTTC; CDR3: CASSLWDSSYNEQFF
D: -; V: TRBV6-5; J: TRBJ2-5; size: -; DNA: TGTGCCACTCAAAGCGAGGAGACCCAGTACTTC; CDR3: CATQSEETQYF
D: -; V: TRBV9; J: TRBJ2-1; size: -; DNA: TGTGCCAGCAGCGTTTATGGGGGAGAGACCTACAATGAGCAGTTCTTC; CDR3: CASSVYGGETYNEQFF
D: TRBD1; V: TRBV4-1; J: TRBJ1-1; size: -; DNA: TGCGCCGGCGGTTGGGACAGAGATAACACTGAAGCTTTCTTT; CDR3: CAGGWDRDNTEAFF
D: -; V: TRBV27; J: TRBJ2-2; size: -; DNA: TGTGCCAGCAGGGAGGGAGGTGGGGACACCGGGGAGCTGTTTTTT; CDR3: CASREGGGDTGELFF
D: -; V: TRBV20-1; J: TRBJ1-2; size: few; DNA: TGCAGTGCTTTCTACAGTATTAGGGATGGCTACACCTTC; CDR3: CSAFYSIRDGYTF
D: TRBD2; V: TRBV29-1; J: TRBJ2-3; size: -; DNA: TGCAGCCCAAGTCTAGCGGGGGGGGATGTTGATACGCAGTATTTT; CDR3: CSPSLAGGDVDTQYF
D: -; V: TRBV29-1; J: TRBJ2-1; size: few; DNA: TGCAGCGTCAACGACGGGGCTTACAATGAGCAGTTCTTC; CDR3: CSVNDGAYNEQFF
D: -; V: TRBV27; J: TRBJ1-6; size: -; DNA: TGTGCCAGCAGCGACGGACGGCTGAATTCACCCCTCCACTTT; CDR3: CASSDGRLNSPLHF
D: TRBD2; V: TRBV5-1; J: TRBJ2-1; size: -; DNA: TGCGCCAGCAGCCAGGGACTAGCGGGATTCCTTGAGCAGTTCTTC; CDR3: CASSQGLAGFLEQFF
D: TRBD2; V: TRBV20-1; J: TRBJ2-4; size: few; DNA: TGCAGTGCTAGATTCGGGAGGGGGGACATTCAGTACTTC; CDR3: CSARFGRGDIQYF
D: -; V: TRBV9; J: TRBJ1-1; size: -; DNA: TGTGCCAGCAGCGTAGATGTGAGGATGAACACTGAAGCTTTCTTT; CDR3: CASSVDVRMNTEAFF
D: -; V: TRBV11-2; J: TRBJ2-1; size: few; DNA: TGTGCCAGCAGCTTTGACATGGCCTACAATGAGCAGTTCTTC; CDR3: CASSFDMAYNEQFF
D: -; V: TRBV6-2/TRBV6-3; J: TRBJ2-7; size: -; DNA: TGTGCCAGCAGTTACGGCGTAACCTACGAGCAGTACTTC; CDR3: CASSYGVTYEQYF
D: -; V: TRBV6-5; J: TRBJ1-1; size: -; DNA: TGTGCCAGCAGCCATCTATACCGGAACACTGAAGCTTTCTTT; CDR3: CASSHLYRNTEAFF
D: TRBD1; V: TRBV7-8; J: TRBJ2-1; size: -; DNA: TGTGCCAGCAGCTTATACGGCCGGGACAGGGTTTACAATGAGCAGTTCTTC; CDR3: CASSLYGRDRVYNEQFF
D: TRBD1; V: TRBV7-9; J: TRBJ1-1; size: few; DNA: TGTGCCAGCAGCTTCCCTCCACAGGGGGACACTGAAGCTTTCTTT; CDR3: CASSFPPQGDTEAFF
D: TRBD2; V: TRBV13; J: TRBJ2-5; size: few; DNA: TGTGCCAGCAGGGAAACAAGCGGGGGCTTCCAAGAGACCCAGTACTTC; CDR3: CASRETSGGFQETQYF
D: TRBD1; V: TRBV5-1; J: TRBJ2-3; size: -; DNA: TGCGCCAGCAGCTTGGCGGGAGACAGGGGGCCTGCAGATACGCAGTATTTT; CDR3: CASSLAGDRGPADTQYF
D: -; V: TRBV12-3/TRBV12-4; J: TRBJ2-5; size: many; DNA: TGTGCCAGCAGCTTAGGAAGGGATCAAGAGACCCAGTACTTC; CDR3: CASSLGRDQETQYF
D: TRBD2; V: TRBV29-1; J: TRBJ2-7; size: few; DNA: TGCAGCGTTGTACTAGCGGGAGTTGGGTACGAGCAGTACTTC; CDR3: CSVVLAGVGYEQYF
D: -; V: TRBV9; J: TRBJ1-2; size: few; DNA: TGTGCCAGCAAGAGGTCAGGGAATAACTATGGCTACACCTTC; CDR3: CASKRSGNNYGYTF
D: TRBD2; V: TRBV7-7; J: TRBJ2-3; size: -; DNA: TGTGCTAGCAGCTCTAGCGGGGGAGGAGATACGCAGTATTTT; CDR3: CASSSSGGGDTQYF
D: -; V: TRBV12-3/TRBV12-4; J: TRBJ1-2; size: -; DNA: TGTGCCAGCAGTTTAAGAAGAGGGGCGACGTTCTATGGCTACACCTTC; CDR3: CASSLRRGATFYGYTF
D: TRBD2; V: TRBV12-3/TRBV12-4; J: TRBJ2-1; size: few; DNA: TGTGCCAGCAGTGCTAGCGGGAGGGCCTCTAAGGAGCAGTTCTTC; CDR3: CASSASGRASKEQFF
D: -; V: TRBV9; J: TRBJ1-2; size: -; DNA: TGTGCCAGCAGCCCTATACCAACGACAGGCGACTATGGCTACACCTTC; CDR3: CASSPIPTTGDYGYTF
D: -; V: TRBV7-9; J: TRBJ1-1; size: -; DNA: TGTGCCAGCAGCTTAGGTATGGGGCTGAACACTGAAGCTTTCTTT; CDR3: CASSLGMGLNTEAFF
D: -; V: TRBV27; J: TRBJ2-1; size: once; DNA: TGTGCCAGCAGTTTATCGAAACTAGCCGATGAGCAGTTCTTC; CDR3: CASSLSKLADEQFF
D: TRBD2; V: TRBV7-3; J: TRBJ2-1; size: few; DNA: TGTGCCAGCGGGACTAGCGGGGGAACCTTCTACAATGAGCAGTTCTTC; CDR3: CASGTSGGTFYNEQFF
D: TRBD1; V: TRBV6-1; J: TRBJ2-5; size: -; DNA: TGTGCCAGCAGTCGCAGCGGGACAGGGTCCCAAGAGACCCAGTACTTC; CDR3: CASSRSGTGSQETQYF
D: -; V: TRBV24-1; J: TRBJ2-3; size: -; DNA: TGTGCCACCCAGGGAAGCGGGACAGATACGCAGTATTTT; CDR3: CATQGSGTDTQYF
D: -; V: TRBV29-1; J: TRBJ2-1; size: many; DNA: TGCAGCGTTCTGGGGGGAGATATTCGCTACAATGAGCAGTTCTTC; CDR3: CSVLGGDIRYNEQFF